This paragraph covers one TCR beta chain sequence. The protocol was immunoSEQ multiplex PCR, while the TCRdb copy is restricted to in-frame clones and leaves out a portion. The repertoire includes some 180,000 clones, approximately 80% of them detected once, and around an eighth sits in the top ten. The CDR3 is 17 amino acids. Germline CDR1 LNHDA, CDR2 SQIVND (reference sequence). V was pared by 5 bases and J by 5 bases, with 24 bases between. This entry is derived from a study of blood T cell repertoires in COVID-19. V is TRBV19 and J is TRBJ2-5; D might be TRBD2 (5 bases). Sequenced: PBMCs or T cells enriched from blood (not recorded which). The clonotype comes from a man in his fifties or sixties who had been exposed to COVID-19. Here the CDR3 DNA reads TGTGCCAGTAGTCTTCGCAGTGTGGCGCCTGGCGGGGAGACCCAGTACTTC. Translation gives CASSLRSVAPGGETQYF. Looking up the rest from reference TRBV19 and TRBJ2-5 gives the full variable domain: DGGITQSPKYLFRKEGQNVTLSCEQNLNHDAMYWYRQDPGQGLRLIYYSQIVNDFQKGDIAEGYSVSREKKESFPLTVTSAQKNPTAFYLCASSLRSVAPGGETQYFGPGTRLLVL.